This T cell receptor beta chain is drawn from a study of cytomegalovirus exposure and HLA in healthy donors. CDR1 is MNHEY, CDR2 SMNVEV, per germline (reference sequence). This CDR3 is built from 14 residues. Between the trimmed V and J ends, which lost 3 bases and 8 bases, there was a span of 11 bases. Study-level findings and limits: The study labeled 150 to 200 TCR beta chains cytomegalovirus-associated.

Primers included in the PCR were 60 Vbeta and 13 Jbeta primers. This table comes from immunoSEQ multiplex PCR, and its TCRdb copy is limited to in-frame clones, with some not included. The data show over 90,000 clones, with 70% to 80% seen just once and roughly 19% held by the top ten. Of note for this clone: Its antigen is as yet unknown.

V usage is TRBV27 and J usage is TRBJ1-6, with D perhaps TRBD1 (5 bases). This clonotype was obtained from a woman aged 55-70 years in good health and CMV-seropositive. The specimen sequenced was PBMCs. In nucleotides, the CDR3 is TGTGCCAGCAGTTTGGAGACAGCCGATTCACCCCTCCACTTT. Translated, it gives CASSLETADSPLHF.